The 5 T cell receptor beta chains in this list originate from one sample, sequenced in a study of blood T cell repertoires in COVID-19. TCRdb's copy holds only in-frame clones and misses some; the assay was immunoSEQ multiplex PCR. The data show tens of thousands of clones, roughly 84% seen once. Sequencing was carried out using peripheral blood. The receptor source for this set is a man aged 60-69 years with acute or convalescent COVID-19.

For this clone: The junction shows a germline mismatch at one end, possibly a read error. The chain has TRBV2 and TRBJ2-7; D is possibly TRBD2 (5 bases). The germline gives CDR1 SNHLY, CDR2 FYNNEI. CDR3 size: 11 residues. The CDR3 is CASSAGGLNLF. CDR3 nucleotides: TGTGCCAGCAGTGCAGGCGGACTCAATCTCTTC.

The CDR3 protein is CSGRTGNTGELFF. In DNA form, the CDR3 reads TGCAGCGGGAGGACAGGGAACACCGGGGAGCTGTTTTTT. The chain recombines TRBV29-1 with TRBJ2-2, with 7 bases fitting TRBD1. CDR1 and CDR2 from the germline V gene are SQVTM and ANQGSEA. The CDR3 consists of 13 residues. V lost 7 bases to trimming and J lost 1 base; unmatched junction nucleotides: 3.

The chain carries TRBV21-1 and TRBJ1-6; the table calls TRBD1, which could not be checked here. TRBV21-1 is an annotated pseudogene. The CDR3 is made up of 16 amino acids. The CDR3 reads CASTVTGVIYNSPLHF. CDR3 nucleotide sequence: TGTGCCAGCACCGTGACAGGGGTCATCTATAATTCACCCCTCCACTTT.

The chain employs TRBV6-5 and TRBJ1-4, with a possible D match to TRBD1 (5 bases). The germline gives CDR1 MNHEY, CDR2 SVGAGI. There are 15 residues in the CDR3. Trimming cost V 6 bases and J 8 bases, with 19 bases left between them. The CDR3 protein is CASRIPGGRNEKLFF. The CDR3 region has the DNA TGTGCCAGCAGGATCCCCGGGGGGAGGAACGAAAAACTGTTTTTT.

This sequence joins TRBV30 and TRBJ1-2; D is unclear. Trimming cost V 8 bases and J 1 base, with 17 bases left between them. Germline CDR1 reads GTSNPN; CDR2 reads SVGIG (reference sequence). The CDR3 totals 14 residues. The CDR3 sequence: CAQSTRPNNYGYTF. CDR3 in DNA: TGTGCCCAAAGTACCAGGCCCAATAACTATGGCTACACCTTC.